This TCR beta chain was observed in a study of T-cell memory formation after mild COVID-19. This clonotype has a handful of counts. This CDR3 is built from 14 residues. Germline V CDR1 and CDR2: SGHTA, FQGNSA. V shed 8 bases and J shed 4 bases, with 17 bases lying between them. MiXCR, applied by TCRdb to the 5' RACE reads, yields one record per CDR3 protein. The repertoire holds about 110,000 distinct CDR3 sequences, with roughly a sixth as singletons. The sample taken for sequencing was PBMCs or a T cell subset sorted from them (not recorded which). The TCR originated in a man younger than 35 who had mild COVID-19 (a few samples of this study predate the infection). Cell type and time point are not known. The chain recombines TRBV7-2 with TRBJ1-2, with a possible D match to TRBD1 (5 bases). In DNA, the CDR3 is TGTGCCAGCTCCCGACCGTTTAGGGGCTATGGCTACACCTTC. It translates to CASSRPFRGYGYTF.